Listed here are 2 T cell receptor beta chains from one sample, sequenced in a study of T cells after posttransplantation cyclophosphamide. The repertoire was sequenced with immunoSEQ multiplex PCR; TCRdb's copy has only in-frame clones and lacks some. Of tens of thousands of clones in the sample, about 90% were seen once. What was sequenced was PBMCs. These receptors were collected from a woman in her fifties or sixties in good health and a related stem cell transplant donor.

The CDR3: CASSQGLVGGPYEQYF. CDR3 nucleotide sequence: TGCGCCAGCAGCCAAGGTCTAGTCGGGGGGCCCTACGAGCAGTACTTC. The chain combines TRBV4-1 with TRBJ2-7, with D maybe TRBD2 (7 bases). The CDR3 has 16 amino acids. CDR1 MGHRA and CDR2 YSYEKL come from the germline V gene. With 1 base removed from V and 2 bases from J, the gap between germline ends came to 15 bases.

The chain links TRBV19 to TRBJ1-1; D is uncertain. Per the germline V gene, CDR1 is LNHDA and CDR2 is SQIVND (reference sequence). Between the trimmed V and J ends, which lost 1 base and 1 base, there was a span of 7 bases. The CDR3 covers 14 residues. CDR3 sequence: CASSIAPGNTEAFF. The CDR3 nucleotides read TGTGCCAGTAGTATAGCCCCGGGGAACACTGAAGCTTTCTTT.